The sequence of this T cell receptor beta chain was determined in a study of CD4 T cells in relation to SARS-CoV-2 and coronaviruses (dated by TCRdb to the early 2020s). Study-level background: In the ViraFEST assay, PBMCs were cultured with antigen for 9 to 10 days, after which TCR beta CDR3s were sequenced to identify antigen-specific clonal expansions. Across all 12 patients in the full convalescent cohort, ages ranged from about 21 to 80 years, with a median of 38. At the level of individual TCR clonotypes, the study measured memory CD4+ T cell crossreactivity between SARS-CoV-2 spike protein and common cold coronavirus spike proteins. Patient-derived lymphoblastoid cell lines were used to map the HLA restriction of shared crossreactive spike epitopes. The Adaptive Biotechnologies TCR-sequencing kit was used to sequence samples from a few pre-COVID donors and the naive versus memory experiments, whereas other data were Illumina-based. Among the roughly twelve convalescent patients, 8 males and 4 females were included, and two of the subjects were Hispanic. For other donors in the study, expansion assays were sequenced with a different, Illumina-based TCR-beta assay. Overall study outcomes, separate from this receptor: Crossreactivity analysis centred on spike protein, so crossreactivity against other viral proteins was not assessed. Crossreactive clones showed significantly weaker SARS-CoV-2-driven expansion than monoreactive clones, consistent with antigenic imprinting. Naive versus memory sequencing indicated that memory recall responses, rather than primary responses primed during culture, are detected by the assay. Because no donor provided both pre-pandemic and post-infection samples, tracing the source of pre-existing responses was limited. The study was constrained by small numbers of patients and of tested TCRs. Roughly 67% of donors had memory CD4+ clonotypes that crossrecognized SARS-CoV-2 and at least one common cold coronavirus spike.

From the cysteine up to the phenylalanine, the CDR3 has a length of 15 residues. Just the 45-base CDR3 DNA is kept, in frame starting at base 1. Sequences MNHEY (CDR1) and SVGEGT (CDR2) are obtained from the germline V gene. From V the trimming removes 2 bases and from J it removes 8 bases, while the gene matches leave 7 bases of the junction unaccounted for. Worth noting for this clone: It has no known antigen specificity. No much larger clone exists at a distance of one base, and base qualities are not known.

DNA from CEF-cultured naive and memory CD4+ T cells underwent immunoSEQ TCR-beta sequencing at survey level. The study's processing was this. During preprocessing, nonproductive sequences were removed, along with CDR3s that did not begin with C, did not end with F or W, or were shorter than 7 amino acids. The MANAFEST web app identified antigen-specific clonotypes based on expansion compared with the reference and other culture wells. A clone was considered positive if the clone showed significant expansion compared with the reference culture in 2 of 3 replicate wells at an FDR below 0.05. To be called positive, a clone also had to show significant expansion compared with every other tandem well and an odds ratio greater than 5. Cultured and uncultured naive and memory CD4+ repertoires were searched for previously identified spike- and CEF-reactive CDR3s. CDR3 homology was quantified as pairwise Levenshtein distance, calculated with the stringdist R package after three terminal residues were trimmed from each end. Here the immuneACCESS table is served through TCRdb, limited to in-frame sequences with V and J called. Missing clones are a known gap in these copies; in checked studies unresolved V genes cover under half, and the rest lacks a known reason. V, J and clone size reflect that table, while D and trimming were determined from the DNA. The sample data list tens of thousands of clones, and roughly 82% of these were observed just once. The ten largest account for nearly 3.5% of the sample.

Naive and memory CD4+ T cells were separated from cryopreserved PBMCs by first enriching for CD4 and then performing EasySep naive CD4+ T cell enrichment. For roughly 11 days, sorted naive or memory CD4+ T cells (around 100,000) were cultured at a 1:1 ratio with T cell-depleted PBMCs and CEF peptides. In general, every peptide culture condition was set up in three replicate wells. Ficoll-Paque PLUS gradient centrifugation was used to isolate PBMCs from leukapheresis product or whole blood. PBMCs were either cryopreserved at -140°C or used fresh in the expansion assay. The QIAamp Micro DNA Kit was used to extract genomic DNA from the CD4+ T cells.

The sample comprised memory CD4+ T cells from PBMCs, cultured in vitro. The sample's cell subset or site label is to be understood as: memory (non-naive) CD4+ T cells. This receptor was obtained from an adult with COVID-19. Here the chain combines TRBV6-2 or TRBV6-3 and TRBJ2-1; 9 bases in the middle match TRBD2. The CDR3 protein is CASSYPGLAGYEQFF. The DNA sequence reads TGTGCCAGCAGTTACCCTGGGCTAGCGGGGTATGAGCAGTTCTTC.